This is a list of T cell receptor beta chains from one sample in a study of T cell changes during pregnancy in multiple sclerosis. TCRdb's copy holds only in-frame clones and misses some; the assay was immunoSEQ multiplex PCR. The table records more than 45,000 clones, about nine tenths of them present only once. This sample comprised CD4+ T cells from peripheral blood mononuclear cells, obtained after pregnancy. The receptors derive from a female donor with multiple sclerosis, enrolled in a pregnancy study. Each CDR3 is given without its conserved first and last residue. Rows give clone size only sometimes, using once, few, many, or a class for an expanded clone.

TRBV7-2	TRBJ2-5	once	ASSFGGGGETQY
TRBV30	TRBJ1-3	.	AWAREQGRSGNTIY
TRBV6-5	TRBJ1-1	.	ASSERDRANRAF
TRBV5-6	TRBJ1-5	.	ASSFQGSRQPQH
TRBV9	TRBJ2-5	.	ASSVGLAGSETQY
TRBV18	TRBJ2-4	.	ASSGGQGATKNIQY
TRBV28	TRBJ1-2	.	ALRDSNYGYT
TRBV18	TRBJ2-4	.	ASSPVRRPENIQY
TRBV5-4	TRBJ1-1	.	ASSRPGMFTEAF
TRBV5-1	TRBJ1-2	.	ASSPRQGEGYGYT
TRBV2	TRBJ2-1	.	ASSATGHLYNEQF
TRBV5-4	TRBJ1-3	few	ASSLGRTDGNTIY
TRBV9	TRBJ2-1	.	ASSAQGNSYNEQF
TRBV7-9	TRBJ1-5	once	ASSLVLPGESNQPQH
TRBV27	TRBJ1-6	few	ASSLYRGRDSPLH
TRBV5-4	TRBJ1-2	once	ASSPDVGQGAYGYT
TRBV15	TRBJ1-5	.	ATSRRGGSQPQH